This T cell receptor (beta chain) appears in the sequencing data of a study of T cell repertoires in cytomegalovirus infection. Turning to the study itself: Both a matching HLA type and CMV infection were indicated by public TCR beta signatures.

TCRdb reanalysed the reads using MiXCR and keeps one entry per CDR3 protein. The sample shows 500,000 to 600,000 distinct CDR3 sequences, approximately 15% of them seen only once. Study findings and constraints: Based on cumulative public TCR beta family frequency, carriers of CMV plus the relevant HLA were identified. HLA-C-restricted CMV clonotypes gave the most frequent clonotype in two of eight donors.

This clonotype was counted at least ten times. The antigen is not known. The V end lost 0 bases, the J end lost 5 bases, and 12 bases lay between the germline ends. The CDR3 covers 15 residues. Sequencing input: CD8+ T cells from PBMCs. The receptor's source is a human donor in good health (CMV status not recorded). Some clones in this sample may be carry-over from other donors' samples. The chain recombines TRBV23-1 with TRBJ2-3; weak D call: TRBD2 (6 bases). TRBV23-1 is treated as an ORF (open reading frame) with a function not yet certain. DNA for the CDR3: TGCGCCAGCAGTCAATCAATCGGGAGAAAAGATACGCAGTATTTT. Protein product: CASSQSIGRKDTQYF.